A single sample is the source of the 30 T cell receptor beta chains below, sequenced in a study of a mutant IDH1 vaccine in newly diagnosed glioma. Antigens for these TCRs are unknown. Time point specified: week 47, end of study. Topical imiquimod accompanied each vaccine dose, which consisted of 300 ug of mutant IDH1 20-mer peptide. Measured with immunoSEQ multiplex PCR; TCRdb has only the in-frame clones, and not every one. The sample lists tens of thousands of clones, about four fifths occurring once. The sample was PBMCs, taken from a glioma patient whose treatment included an IDH1 peptide vaccine. The receptor source for this set is a man younger than 45 with glioma.

The table lists this clone with a few counts. The chain couples TRBV15 to TRBJ1-1; 7 bases are a match to TRBD1. The CDR3 runs 16 residues. V was pared by 0 bases and J by 6 bases, with 10 bases of the junction left unmatched. Germline values: CDR1 LNHNV, CDR2 YYDKDF (reference sequence). The CDR3 sequence is CATSRDRAGGKAEAFF. The DNA for the CDR3 is TGTGCCACCAGCAGAGATAGGGCAGGGGGGAAAGCTGAAGCTTTCTTT.

This rearrangement joins TRBV29-1 to TRBJ2-5; D is perhaps TRBD1 (5 bases). The DNA end lines up better with TRBJ2-7; the J call may be wrong. The CDR3 runs to 11 residues. Per germline, CDR1 SQVTM and CDR2 ANQGSEA. This CDR3 reads CSAAQGYEQYF. The CDR3 nucleotides read TGCAGCGCCGCTCAGGGTTACGAGCAGTACTTC.

The chain carries TRBV9 and TRBJ2-5, with TRBD1 as a possible D gene (5 bases). Germline-derived CDR1 and CDR2 are SGDLS and YYNGEE. This CDR3 comprises 16 residues. V lost 0 bases and J lost 1, with 13 bases in between. The CDR3 DNA sequence: TGTGCCAGCAGCGTAGGGGGAAAGGGGTCCCAAGAGACCCAGTACTTC. It translates to CASSVGGKGSQETQYF.

J is TRBJ1-2 and V is TRBV6-5; 7 nucleotides line up with TRBD1. The junction had 8 bases not matched to a gene; V was cut back by 6 bases and J by 4 bases. The germline V gene encodes CDR1 MNHEY and CDR2 SVGAGI. There are 14 residues in the CDR3. The CDR3 DNA sequence: TGTGCCAGCAGCCTACAGGGGTCAGGCTATGGCTACACCTTC. It translates to CASSLQGSGYGYTF.

The chain links TRBV25-1 to TRBJ1-5; D gene ambiguous. Trimming took off 5 bases at V and 3 bases at J, with 11 bases between the two ends. CDR1 and CDR2 from the germline V gene are MGHDK and SYGVNS. The CDR3 consists of 14 residues. The CDR3 is CASSLGGNNQPQHF. In nucleotides, the CDR3 is TGTGCCAGCAGTTTGGGCGGTAACAATCAGCCCCAGCATTTT.

This clone was counted a few times. The genes are TRBV5-1 and TRBJ1-2; no reliable D call. The V end lost 0 bases, the J end lost 7 bases, and 13 bases lay between the germline ends. Germline lookup yields CDR1 SGHRS and CDR2 YFSETQ. The CDR3 covers 14 residues. CDR3 sequence: CASSLGFRSGGYTF. The CDR3 DNA is TGCGCCAGCAGCTTGGGGTTCAGGTCAGGTGGCTACACCTTC.

The chain combines TRBV6-6 with TRBJ2-7, with a tentative D call TRBD1 (5 bases). Trimming took 6 bases from V and 2 from J, leaving 14 bases between them. The CDR3 extends over 14 amino acids. CDR1 MNHNY and CDR2 SVGAGI come from the germline V gene (reference sequence). The CDR3 spells CASRSLGHPYEQYF. The DNA of the CDR3 is TGTGCCAGCAGATCCCTAGGACATCCCTACGAGCAGTACTTC.

The rearrangement links TRBV9 to TRBJ1-3; 7 nucleotides line up with TRBD1. The CDR3 runs to 17 residues. The germline gives CDR1 SGDLS, CDR2 YYNGEE. V was clipped by 6 bases and J by 2 bases; unmatched bases: 14. CDR3 sequence reads: CASTKTGTVNTGNTIYF. CDR3 nucleotide sequence: TGTGCCAGCACGAAGACCGGGACAGTGAATACTGGAAACACCATATATTTT.

The chain employs TRBV5-5 and TRBJ2-7, with 9 nucleotides matching TRBD1. CDR3 length: 15 residues. With 3 bases clipped from V and 7 bases from J, the junction kept 11 bases outside the gene matches. Germline V gene data show CDR1 as SGHKS and CDR2 as YYEKEE (reference sequence). The CDR3 nucleotides read TGTGCCAGCAGCTCCGCCCCCCGACAGGGGGGAGAGCAGTACTTC. This gives the protein CASSSAPRQGGEQYF.

This clone has a handful of counts. The CDR3 bases are TGTGCCAGCAGCCCTCAGGCGAGCTCCTACAATGAGCAGTTCTTC. Protein product: CASSPQASSYNEQFF. The chain is built from TRBV7-9 and TRBJ2-1, with D unclear. Germline V lookup: CDR1 SEHNR, CDR2 FQNEAQ (reference sequence). This CDR3 has 15 amino acids. Trimming shortened V by 5 bases and J by 0 bases, and 11 bases separated the two germline ends.

V gene TRBV5-1 combines with J gene TRBJ2-1, with D hard to call. The V and J ends lost 6 bases and 0 bases respectively, with 13 bases between them. Germline CDR1 reads SGHRS; CDR2 reads YFSETQ. This CDR3 spans 15 amino acids. CDR3 amino acids: CASTRSGSSYNEQFF. DNA of the CDR3: TGCGCCAGCACCCGCTCGGGCAGCTCCTACAATGAGCAGTTCTTC.

The rearrangement links TRBV5-1 to TRBJ2-3; perhaps TRBD1 as D (5 bases). This CDR3 is built from 14 residues. Deletions cut 2 bases from V and 6 bases from J, with 13 bases between. Germline CDR1 and CDR2: SGHRS and YFSETQ. The CDR3 region has the DNA TGCGCCAGCAGCTTTTCAGGGATCCAGGATACGCAGTATTTT. Protein product: CASSFSGIQDTQYF.

The V call is TRBV6-5, the J call TRBJ2-5, with TRBD2 as a possible D gene (7 bases). Germline CDR1 MNHEY, CDR2 SVGAGI. V gave up 8 bases and J gave up 7 bases, with 20 bases separating them. This CDR3 is 14 amino acids long. CDR3 residues: CASLRGGPEGTQYF. DNA of the CDR3: TGTGCCAGCCTTAGGGGGGGGCCGGAGGGGACCCAGTACTTC.

V and J are TRBV7-9 and TRBJ1-4; D unclear. The CDR3 runs 15 residues. The germline V gene encodes CDR1 SEHNR and CDR2 FQNEAQ (reference sequence). Trimming pared 4 bases from V and 7 bases from J, leaving 16 bases between. Written as DNA, the CDR3 is TGTGCCAGCAGCTCGATCGGACGTTCGGGTGAAAAACTGTTTTTT. This translates into CASSSIGRSGEKLFF.

V and J are TRBV30 and TRBJ2-7, with D maybe TRBD2 (7 bases). V gave up 5 bases and J gave up 1 base, with 12 bases separating them. The germline gives CDR1 GTSNPN, CDR2 SVGIG (reference sequence). This CDR3 region has 13 residues. The CDR3: CAWGRDNSYEQYF. CDR3 bases: TGTGCCTGGGGGAGGGACAATTCCTACGAGCAGTACTTC.

The chain is built from TRBV5-1 and TRBJ2-3; 8 bases are shared with TRBD1. The CDR3 runs to 17 residues. The germline V gene encodes CDR1 SGHRS and CDR2 YFSETQ. Trimming cost V 0 bases and J 4 bases; bases outside gene matches: 10. The CDR3 DNA reads as TGCGCCAGCAGCTTGGTTGGGGCAGGGGGCAGGGCAGATACGCAGTATTTT. It is translated as CASSLVGAGGRADTQYF.

The rearrangement links TRBV28 to TRBJ1-3; TRBD1 aligns across 9 bases. J was trimmed by 0 bases and V by 6 bases; bases with no gene match: 3. Germline V CDR1 and CDR2: MDHEN, SYDVKM. This CDR3 contains 15 residues. The CDR3 DNA reads TGTGCCAGCAGGGCACAGGGGGCCTCTGGAAACACCATATATTTT. It yields the protein CASRAQGASGNTIYF. Variable domain in full (rest from reference TRBV28 and TRBJ1-3): DVKVTQSSRYLVKRTGEKVFLECVQDMDHENMFWYRQDPGLGLRLIYFSYDVKMKEKGDIPEGYSVSREKKERFSLILESASTNQTSMYLCASRAQGASGNTIYFGEGSWLTVV.

V gene TRBV5-1 combines with J gene TRBJ2-1, with 12 bases fitting TRBD2. From germline, CDR1 is SGHRS and CDR2 YFSETQ. The CDR3 is 16 residues long. J gave up 5 bases and V 1 base, and 4 bases lay outside the gene matches. The CDR3 sequence: CASSLLLAGGHNEQFF. The CDR3 DNA follows: TGCGCCAGCAGCTTGTTACTAGCGGGGGGTCACAATGAGCAGTTCTTC.

This chain uses TRBV4-2 with TRBJ2-2; a possible D gene is TRBD2 (5 bases). This CDR3 contains 14 residues. Germline V gene lookup returns CDR1 LGHNA and CDR2 YNFKEQ. V was pared by 2 bases and J by 5 bases, with 9 bases between. The DNA of the CDR3 is TGTGCCAGCAGCCAACTACTAGAAACCGGGGAGCTGTTTTTT. This gives the protein CASSQLLETGELFF.

V is TRBV27 and J is TRBJ1-2; D call uncertain. Looked up from germline, CDR1 is MNHEY and CDR2 is SMNVEV (reference sequence). The V end was cut by 10 bases, the J end by 2 bases, with 14 bases between. CDR3 length: 13 residues. The CDR3 loop reads CATGLGVNYGYTF. The CDR3 DNA reads TGTGCCACCGGGTTAGGAGTAAACTATGGCTACACCTTC.

CDR3 sequence (DNA): TGTGCCAGCTCACCCACAGGGGGCCCAGAGACCCAGTACTTC. Translating gives CASSPTGGPETQYF. V gene TRBV18 combines with J gene TRBJ2-5; 9 positions match TRBD1. This CDR3 has 14 amino acids. The ends lost 3 bases at V and 4 bases at J; junction bases unmatched: 3. Per the germline V gene, CDR1 is KGHSH and CDR2 is LQKENI.

This rearrangement joins TRBV7-8 to TRBJ1-3, with D hard to call. Trimming took 4 bases from V and 2 from J, leaving 15 bases between them. This CDR3 has 16 residues. Looked up from germline, CDR1 is SGHVS and CDR2 is FQNEAQ. The CDR3 DNA is TGTGCCAGCAGCTCCATAATTACGGGCCCTGGAAACACCATATATTTT. Protein sequence: CASSSIITGPGNTIYF.

A note on this clone: Compared with germline, one end of the junction differs, possibly owing to a read error. This chain links TRBV10-3 with TRBJ2-7, with a possible D match to TRBD1 (6 bases). The germline V gene has CDR1 ENHRY and CDR2 SYGVKD. The CDR3 sequence is 14 residues long. CDR3 amino acids: CASSEEEGGYEQYF. The CDR3 bases are TGTGCCAGCAGTGAAGAAGAAGGGGGTTACGAGCAGTACTTC.

The V gene is TRBV7-9, the J gene TRBJ1-2, with D unresolved. Germline-derived CDR1 and CDR2 are SEHNR and FQNEAQ (reference sequence). The CDR3 contains 15 residues. With 1 base removed from V and 3 bases from J, the gap between germline ends came to 12 bases. CDR3 residues: CASSLVSAPHYGYTF. Here the CDR3 DNA reads TGTGCCAGCAGCTTAGTGAGCGCTCCCCACTATGGCTACACCTTC. The full variable domain, rest sourced from reference TRBV7-9 and TRBJ1-2, is DTGVSQNPRHKITKRGQNVTFRCDPISEHNRLYWYRQTLGQGPEFLTYFQNEAQLEKSRLLSDRFSAERPKGSFSTLEIQRTEQGDSAMYLCASSLVSAPHYGYTFGSGTRLTVV.

V usage is TRBV27 and J usage is TRBJ2-5; D might be TRBD2 (5 bases). Germline V gene sequence: CDR1 MNHEY, CDR2 SMNVEV (reference sequence). The CDR3 runs to 15 residues. V lost 0 bases and J 7 bases, leaving 15 bases between the germline ends. The DNA of the CDR3 is TGTGCCAGCAGTTTATCGTCGGCTAGCTTCGTGACCCAGTACTTC. It is translated as CASSLSSASFVTQYF.

This clone was seen just once. The chain employs TRBV19 and TRBJ1-5; no definite D call. The CDR3 has 14 amino acids. The germline CDR1 and CDR2 sequences are LNHDA and SQIVND (reference sequence). V was cut by 0 bases and J by 4 bases, with 7 bases left in between. DNA of the CDR3: TGTGCCAGTAGTATAGAAGGGTCAAATCAGCCCCAGCATTTT. Residues: CASSIEGSNQPQHF.

The J gene is TRBJ1-2, the V gene TRBV5-1; 7 nucleotides align to TRBD1. This CDR3 spans 15 amino acids. The V gene end was trimmed by 4 bases and the J gene end by 3 bases; junction bases not matched to a gene: 9. Looked up from germline, CDR1 is SGHRS and CDR2 is YFSETQ. The CDR3 nucleotides are TGCGCCAGCAGCGACGGGGGACAGAGGCACTATGGCTACACCTTC. It yields the protein CASSDGGQRHYGYTF.

This chain uses TRBV5-5 with TRBJ1-1, with D perhaps matching TRBD1 (6 bases). CDR3 size: 17 residues. Germline CDR1 reads SGHKS; CDR2 reads YYEKEE (reference sequence). The ends were cut back, 2 bases at V and 6 bases at J, with 23 bases in the middle. The CDR3 DNA sequence: TGTGCCAGCAGCTTAAACCCGAACCTCAGACAGGAGCCTGAAGCTTTCTTT. Its protein product is CASSLNPNLRQEPEAFF.

CDR3 protein: CASSEAGDSTDTQYF. The CDR3 DNA follows: TGTGCCAGCAGTGAAGCTGGCGATTCCACAGATACGCAGTATTTT. V usage is TRBV6-4 and J usage is TRBJ2-3; D is unresolved. Trimming took 3 bases from V and 2 from J, leaving 12 bases between them. Germline CDR1 and CDR2: MRHNA and SNTAGT. The CDR3 is made up of 15 amino acids.

The genes are TRBV29-1 and TRBJ1-2, with D perhaps matching TRBD1 (6 bases). Trimming removed 0 bases at V and 7 bases at J, with 15 bases between. Germline CDR1 is SQVTM and CDR2 is ANQGSEA. The CDR3 contains 14 residues. The CDR3 spells CSVEDRGAGSGYTF. CDR3 DNA sequence: TGCAGCGTTGAAGATCGGGGGGCAGGGAGTGGCTACACCTTC.